A single sample gave rise to the 12 T cell receptor beta chains below, sequenced in a study of shared clonotypes between healthy human individuals. Here immunoSEQ multiplex PCR was the method, and the copy in TCRdb shows in-frame clones only, minus some. The table lists roughly 320,000 clones, around 87% of them singletons. Source material: memory CD8+ T cells sorted from blood. Noted subset: CD45RO+ cells pooled with CCR7-negative TemRA cells. The source is a man in his late teens or twenties in good health.

The rearrangement joins TRBV5-6 to TRBJ1-4, with D hard to call. CDR1 and CDR2 from the germline V gene are SGHDT and YYEEEE. V shed 4 bases and J shed 4 bases, with 8 bases lying between them. The CDR3 is 13 amino acids. CDR3 nucleotide sequence: TGTGCCAGCAGCCTCCAAGGTAATGAAAAACTGTTTTTT. The encoded protein is CASSLQGNEKLFF.

The gene calls are TRBV6-5 and TRBJ2-2; D is unresolved. The V gene's germline CDR1 is MNHEY and CDR2 SVGAGI. The CDR3 length is 12 residues. V lost 6 bases, J lost 6 bases, and 8 bases lay in between. DNA for the CDR3: TGTGCCAGCAGCCCTAACTCCGGGGAGCTGTTTTTT. Protein product: CASSPNSGELFF.

The chain has TRBV5-6 and TRBJ2-7; D is uncertain. V was clipped by 0 bases and J by 5 bases, with 6 bases between them. This CDR3 region has 12 residues. Germline V gives CDR1 SGHDT, CDR2 YYEEEE. The CDR3 nucleotides read TGTGCCAGCAGCTTGGATCCCGACGAGCAGTACTTC. This sequence encodes CASSLDPDEQYF.

This clone was seen once. The chain joins TRBV7-9 to TRBJ2-7, with D unresolved. The germline V gene has CDR1 SEHNR and CDR2 FQNEAQ (reference sequence). V dropped 4 bases and J dropped 5 bases, with 12 bases sitting between them. The CDR3 contains 13 residues. This CDR3 is CASSSPWVHEQYF. CDR3 in DNA: TGTGCCAGCAGCTCCCCCTGGGTCCACGAGCAGTACTTC.

The gene calls are TRBV6-5 and TRBJ1-2, with 7 bases that match TRBD1. The CDR3 is made up of 14 amino acids. The junction had 12 bases not matched to a gene; V was cut back by 6 bases and J by 8 bases. Germline CDR1 is MNHEY and CDR2 is SVGAGI. This CDR3 reads CASSDQGGGDGYTF. The CDR3 bases are TGTGCCAGCAGCGATCAGGGGGGAGGGGACGGCTACACCTTC.

The V and J genes are TRBV6-4 and TRBJ2-4; tentatively, D is TRBD2 (6 bases). V was shortened by 6 bases and J by 2 bases, with 14 bases between the two germline ends. The CDR3 has 15 amino acids. Germline V gene data show CDR1 as MRHNA and CDR2 as SNTAGT. The CDR3 protein is CASRRGTNSKNIQYF. CDR3 DNA: TGTGCCAGCAGACGGGGGACGAACTCCAAAAACATTCAGTACTTC.

The CDR3 region is CASSDLDGYTF. The CDR3 DNA is TGTGCCAGCAGCGACCTCGATGGCTACACCTTC. The chain has TRBV9 and TRBJ1-2, with D uncertain. The CDR3 spans 11 residues. CDR1 SGDLS and CDR2 YYNGEE come from the germline V gene. The germline V and J ends were trimmed by 3 bases and 6 bases, with 6 bases remaining between them.

This chain joins TRBV10-3 and TRBJ2-1; TRBD1 agrees at 9 bases. V lost 7 bases, J lost 9 bases, and 7 bases stayed unmatched. CDR1 and CDR2 (germline): ENHRY, SYGVKD. The CDR3 consists of 13 residues. The chain's CDR3 is CAINEQGAGEQFF. The CDR3 bases are TGTGCCATCAATGAACAGGGGGCGGGTGAGCAGTTCTTC.

V gene TRBV10-3 combines with J gene TRBJ2-7; 9 bases match TRBD1. Germline V gene data show CDR1 as ENHRY and CDR2 as SYGVKD. V shed 4 bases, J shed 0 bases, and the junction held 1 base outside the gene matches. The CDR3 runs to 14 residues. The CDR3 reads CAISGQGDSYEQYF. As DNA, the CDR3 is TGTGCCATCAGTGGACAGGGGGACTCCTACGAGCAGTACTTC.

The J gene is TRBJ2-7, the V gene TRBV4-1, with D possibly being TRBD2 (6 bases). V lost 2 bases to trimming and J lost 7 bases, with 24 bases between them. This CDR3 is 17 amino acids long. Germline CDR1 MGHRA, CDR2 YSYEKL. DNA of the CDR3: TGCGCCAGCAGCCAATTCCTCGGTGGAGGGAGCTACCGAGAGCAGTACTTC. Translated, it gives CASSQFLGGGSYREQYF.

The chain links TRBV29-1 to TRBJ2-3; D is possibly TRBD1 or TRBD2 (6 bases each). The CDR3 has 15 amino acids. Germline CDR1 and CDR2: SQVTM and ANQGSEA. V was clipped by 3 bases and J by 1 base, with 14 bases between them. The CDR3 DNA reads as TGCAGCGTTGACGTGGGGGGCTGGGGCACAGATACGCAGTATTTT. Translated, it gives CSVDVGGWGTDTQYF.

This chain joins TRBV13 and TRBJ2-5; the D call may be TRBD1 or TRBD2 (5 bases each). The CDR3 has 14 residues. V was cut by 5 bases and J by 5 bases, with 15 bases left in between. The germline gives CDR1 PRHDT, CDR2 FYEKMQ (reference sequence). CDR3 sequence (DNA): TGTGCCAGCAGCACAGGCCGGGGCCCGGAGACCCAGTACTTC. Protein product: CASSTGRGPETQYF. The variable domain in full, completed from reference TRBV13 and TRBJ2-5, reads AAGVIQSPRHLIKEKRETATLKCYPIPRHDTVYWYQQGPGQDPQFLISFYEKMQSDKGSIPDRFSAQQFSDYHSELNMSSLELGDSALYFCASSTGRGPETQYFGPGTRLLVL.